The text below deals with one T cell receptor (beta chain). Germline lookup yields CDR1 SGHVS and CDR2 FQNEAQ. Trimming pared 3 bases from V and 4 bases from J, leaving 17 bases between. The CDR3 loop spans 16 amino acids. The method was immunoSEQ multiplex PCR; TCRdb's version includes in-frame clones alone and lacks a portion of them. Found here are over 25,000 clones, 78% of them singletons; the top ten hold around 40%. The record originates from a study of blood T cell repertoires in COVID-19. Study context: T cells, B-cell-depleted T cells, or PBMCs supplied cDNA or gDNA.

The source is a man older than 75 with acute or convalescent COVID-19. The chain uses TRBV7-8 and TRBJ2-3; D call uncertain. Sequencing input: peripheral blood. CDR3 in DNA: TGTGCCAGCAGCTTTCGGTCCTCCCCCACTGCAGATACGCAGTATTTT. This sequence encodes CASSFRSSPTADTQYF.